This T cell receptor (beta chain) emerged from a study of T cell repertoires in ileal Crohn's disease. The overall study: Less than 45% were active smokers at surgery; median disease duration was around 7.9 years. M0 samples are biopsies from inflamed ileum in the resection specimen. Each sample's TCRB immunosequencing used roughly 500 nanograms of biopsy DNA.

CDR3 length: 16 residues. With 0 bases removed from V and 0 bases from J, the gap between germline ends came to 9 bases. Germline loops: CDR1 LNHDA, CDR2 SQIVND (reference sequence). TCRdb's copy holds only in-frame clones and misses some; the assay was immunoSEQ multiplex PCR. The sample yields about 15,000 clones, about three quarters seen once. The time point denotes: inflamed ileum from the surgical specimen. The source material was ileal tissue. The TCR sequence derives from an adult with Crohn's disease. This chain connects TRBV19 to TRBJ2-1, with a possible D match to TRBD2 (5 bases). The CDR3 coding sequence is TGTGCCAGTAGTATAGAAGCGGCGAGCTCCTACAATGAGCAGTTCTTC. Amino acids: CASSIEAASSYNEQFF.